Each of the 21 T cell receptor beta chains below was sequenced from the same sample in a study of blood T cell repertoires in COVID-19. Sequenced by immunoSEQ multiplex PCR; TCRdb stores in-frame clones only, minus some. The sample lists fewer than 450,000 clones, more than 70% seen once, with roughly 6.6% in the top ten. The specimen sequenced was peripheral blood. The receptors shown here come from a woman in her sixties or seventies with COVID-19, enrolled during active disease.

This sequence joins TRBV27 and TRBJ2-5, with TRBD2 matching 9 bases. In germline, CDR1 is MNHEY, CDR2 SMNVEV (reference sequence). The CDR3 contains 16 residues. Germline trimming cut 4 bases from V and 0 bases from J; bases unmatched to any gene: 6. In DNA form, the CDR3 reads TGTGCCAGCAGTTCCGTGACTAGCGGAGACCAAGAGACCCAGTACTTC. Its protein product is CASSSVTSGDQETQYF.

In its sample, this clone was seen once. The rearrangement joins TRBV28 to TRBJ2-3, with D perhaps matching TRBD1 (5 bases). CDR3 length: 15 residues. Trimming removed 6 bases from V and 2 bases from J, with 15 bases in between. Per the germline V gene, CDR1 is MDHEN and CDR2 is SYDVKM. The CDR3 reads CASSPDSFNTDTQYF. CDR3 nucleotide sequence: TGTGCCAGCAGCCCAGACAGTTTTAACACAGATACGCAGTATTTT.

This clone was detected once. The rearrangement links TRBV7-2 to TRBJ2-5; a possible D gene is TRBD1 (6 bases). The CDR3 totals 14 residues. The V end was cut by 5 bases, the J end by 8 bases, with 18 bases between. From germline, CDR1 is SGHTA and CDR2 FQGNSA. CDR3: CASSPGTSALTQYF. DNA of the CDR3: TGTGCCAGCAGCCCCGGGACATCCGCGCTAACCCAGTACTTC.

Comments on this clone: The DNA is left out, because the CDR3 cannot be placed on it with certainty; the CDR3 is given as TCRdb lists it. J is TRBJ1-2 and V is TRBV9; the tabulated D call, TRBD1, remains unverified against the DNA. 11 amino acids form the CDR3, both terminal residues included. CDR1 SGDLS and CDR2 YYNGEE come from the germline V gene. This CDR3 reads CASSVGQGISF.

CDR3 protein: CASQKGQYFYSPLHF. CDR3 nucleotide sequence: TGTGCCAGCCAAAAAGGACAGTACTTTTATTCACCCCTCCACTTT. V gene TRBV19 combines with J gene TRBJ1-6; TRBD1 might be the D (6 bases). The V gene's germline CDR1 is LNHDA and CDR2 SQIVND (reference sequence). The CDR3 runs to 15 residues. Trimming pared 9 bases from V and 8 bases from J, leaving 20 bases between.

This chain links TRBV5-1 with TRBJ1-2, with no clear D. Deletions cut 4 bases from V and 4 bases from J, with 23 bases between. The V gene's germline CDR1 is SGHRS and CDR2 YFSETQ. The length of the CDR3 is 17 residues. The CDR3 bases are TGCGCCAGCAGCCCGCTTAGTTTGGACTTAAATCTCTATGGCTACACCTTC. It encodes CASSPLSLDLNLYGYTF.

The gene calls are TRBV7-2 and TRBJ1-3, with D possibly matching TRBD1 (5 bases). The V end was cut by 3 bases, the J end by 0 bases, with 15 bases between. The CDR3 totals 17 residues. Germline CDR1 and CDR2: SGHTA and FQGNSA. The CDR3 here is CASSLGSEGYSGNTIYF. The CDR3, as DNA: TGTGCCAGCAGCTTGGGGTCGGAGGGGTACTCTGGAAACACCATATATTTT. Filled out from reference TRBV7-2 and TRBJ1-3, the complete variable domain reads GAGVSQSPSNKVTEKGKDVELRCDPISGHTALYWYRQSLGQGLEFLIYFQGNSAPDKSGLPSDRFSAERTGGSVSTLTIQRTQQEDSAVYLCASSLGSEGYSGNTIYFGEGSWLTVV.

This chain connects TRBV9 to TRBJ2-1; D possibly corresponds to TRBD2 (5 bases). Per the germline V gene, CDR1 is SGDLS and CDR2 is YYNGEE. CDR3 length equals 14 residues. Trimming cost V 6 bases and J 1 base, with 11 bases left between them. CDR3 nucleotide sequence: TGTGCCAGCAATGGTAGGACTTCCTACAATGAGCAGTTCTTC. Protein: CASNGRTSYNEQFF.

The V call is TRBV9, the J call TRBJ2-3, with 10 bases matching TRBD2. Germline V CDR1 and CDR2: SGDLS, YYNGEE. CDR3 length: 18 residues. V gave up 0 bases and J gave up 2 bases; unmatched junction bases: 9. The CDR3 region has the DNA TGTGCCAGCAGCGTAGTAGCGGGGGGTCCTTTTTCCACAGATACGCAGTATTTT. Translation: CASSVVAGGPFSTDTQYF.

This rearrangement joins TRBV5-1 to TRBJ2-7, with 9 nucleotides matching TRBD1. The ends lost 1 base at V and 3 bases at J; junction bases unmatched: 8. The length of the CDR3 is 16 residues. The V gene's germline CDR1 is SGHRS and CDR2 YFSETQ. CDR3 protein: CASSLWPTGGRYEQYF. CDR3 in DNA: TGCGCCAGCAGCTTGTGGCCGACAGGGGGACGCTACGAGCAGTACTTC.

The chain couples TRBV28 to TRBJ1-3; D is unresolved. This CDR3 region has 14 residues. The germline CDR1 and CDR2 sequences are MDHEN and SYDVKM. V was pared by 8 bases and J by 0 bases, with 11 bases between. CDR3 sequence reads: CASLAESSGNTIYF. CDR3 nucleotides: TGTGCCAGCCTTGCGGAGAGCTCTGGAAACACCATATATTTT.

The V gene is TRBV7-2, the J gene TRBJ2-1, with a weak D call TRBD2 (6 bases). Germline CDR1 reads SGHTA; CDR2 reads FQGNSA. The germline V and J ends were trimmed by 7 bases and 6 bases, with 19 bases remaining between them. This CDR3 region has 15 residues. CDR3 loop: CASTSWAGRTNEQFF. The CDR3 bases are TGTGCCAGCACCTCGTGGGCAGGGAGGACCAATGAGCAGTTCTTC.

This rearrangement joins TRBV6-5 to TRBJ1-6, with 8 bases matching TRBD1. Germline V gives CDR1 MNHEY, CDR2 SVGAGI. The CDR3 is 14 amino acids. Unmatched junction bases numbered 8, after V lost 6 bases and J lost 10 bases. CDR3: CASREDRVGSPLHF. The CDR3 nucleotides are TGTGCCAGCAGGGAGGACAGGGTTGGATCACCCCTCCACTTT.

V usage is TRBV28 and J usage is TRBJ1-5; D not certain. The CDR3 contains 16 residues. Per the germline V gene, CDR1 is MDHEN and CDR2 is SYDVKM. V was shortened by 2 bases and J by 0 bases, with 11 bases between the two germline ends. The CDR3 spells CASSLENPYSNQPQHF. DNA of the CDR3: TGTGCCAGCAGTTTAGAGAACCCTTATAGCAATCAGCCCCAGCATTTT.

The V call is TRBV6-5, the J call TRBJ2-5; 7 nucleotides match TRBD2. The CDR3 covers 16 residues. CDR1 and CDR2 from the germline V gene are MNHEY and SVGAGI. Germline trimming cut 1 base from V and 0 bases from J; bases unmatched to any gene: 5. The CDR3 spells CASSYLREDHQETQYF. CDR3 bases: TGTGCCAGCAGTTACTTACGGGAGGACCACCAAGAGACCCAGTACTTC.

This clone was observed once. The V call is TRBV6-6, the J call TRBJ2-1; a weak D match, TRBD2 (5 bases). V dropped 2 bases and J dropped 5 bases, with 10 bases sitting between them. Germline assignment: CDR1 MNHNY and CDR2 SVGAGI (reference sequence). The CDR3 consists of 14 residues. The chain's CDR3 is CASSYLAWDNEQFF. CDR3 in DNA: TGTGCCAGCAGTTACCTAGCATGGGACAATGAGCAGTTCTTC.

The CDR3 loop reads CATSDPAGQANYNEQFF. The CDR3 DNA sequence: TGTGCCACCAGTGACCCGGCGGGACAGGCTAACTACAATGAGCAGTTCTTC. This chain uses TRBV24-1 with TRBJ2-1; 8 bases align to TRBD1. The junction had 10 bases not matched to a gene; V was cut back by 4 bases and J by 3 bases. CDR1 and CDR2 (germline): KGHDR, SFDVKD. The CDR3 runs to 17 residues.

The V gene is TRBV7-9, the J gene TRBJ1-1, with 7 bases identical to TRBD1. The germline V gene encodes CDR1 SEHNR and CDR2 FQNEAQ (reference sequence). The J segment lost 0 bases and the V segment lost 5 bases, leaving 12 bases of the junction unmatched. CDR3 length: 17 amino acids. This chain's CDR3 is CASSVDPGQLLNTEAFF. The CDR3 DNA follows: TGTGCCAGCAGCGTCGACCCGGGACAGCTTTTGAACACTGAAGCTTTCTTT.

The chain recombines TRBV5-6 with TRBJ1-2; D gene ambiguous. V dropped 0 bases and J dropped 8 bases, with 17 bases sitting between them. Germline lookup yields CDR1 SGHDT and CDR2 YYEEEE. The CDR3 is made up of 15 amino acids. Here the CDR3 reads CASSLALRGNRGYTF. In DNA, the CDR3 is TGTGCCAGCAGCTTGGCCTTGCGGGGAAATAGGGGCTACACCTTC.

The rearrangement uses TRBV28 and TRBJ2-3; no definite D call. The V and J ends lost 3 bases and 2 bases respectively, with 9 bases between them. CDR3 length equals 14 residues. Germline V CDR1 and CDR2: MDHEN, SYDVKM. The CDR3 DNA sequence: TGTGCCAGCAGTTTGGGCAGACACACAGATACGCAGTATTTT. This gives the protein CASSLGRHTDTQYF. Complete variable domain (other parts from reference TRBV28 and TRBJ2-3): DVKVTQSSRYLVKRTGEKVFLECVQDMDHENMFWYRQDPGLGLRLIYFSYDVKMKEKGDIPEGYSVSREKKERFSLILESASTNQTSMYLCASSLGRHTDTQYFGPGTRLTVL.

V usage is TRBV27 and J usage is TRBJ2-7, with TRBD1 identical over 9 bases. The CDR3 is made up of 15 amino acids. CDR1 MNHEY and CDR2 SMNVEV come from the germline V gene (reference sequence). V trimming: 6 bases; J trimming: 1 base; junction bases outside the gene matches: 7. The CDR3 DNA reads TGTGCCAGCAGGGACAGGGGTCAACCTTCCTACGAGCAGTACTTC. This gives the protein CASRDRGQPSYEQYF.